These T cell receptor beta chains were read from a single sample in a study of blood T cell repertoires in COVID-19. Only in-frame clones appear in the TCRdb table, and some are missing; sequencing was by immunoSEQ multiplex PCR. The top ten hold around 1.9% of the sample, which has 300,000 to 400,000 clones, about 85% seen once. Sequencing used PBMCs or T cells enriched from blood (not recorded which). The receptors come from a woman aged 30 to 39 who had been exposed to COVID-19. Each CDR3 is given with its conserved first and last residue. A row's size may be missing; if present it is once, few, many or a size class.

. TRBV5-4 CASSLAQRSPSTDTQYF
. TRBV7-6 CASSRDRDSAKNIQYF
. TRBV19 CASSIGRGSSYEQYF
. TRBV9 CASSGNRSSYNSPLHF
. TRBV19 CASTGITEAFF
few TRBV28 CASSPPTGDNNEQFF
. TRBV30 CAWSGWTAPFSGYTF
. TRBV19 CASSPTTGLNTIYF
. TRBV28 CASSLPAGGETQYF
. TRBV9 CASSVDWLEETQYF
. TRBV10-3 CAISATGIGTEAFF
. TRBV30 CAWRTGQVYTGELFF
. TRBV20-1 CSASFGVQSPLHF
. TRBV2 CASSRGNSANTIYF
. TRBV6-1 CASSEPQGRYNSPLHF
. TRBV7-9 CASSFGTGGAKNYGYTF
few TRBV27 CASSMQGADYEQYF
few TRBV6-5 CASSYYRDNTEAFF
. TRBV27 CASSLFLESNEQYF
once TRBV9 CASSVDRPSSGNTIYF
. TRBV7-6 CASSLLGGAVRNGYTF
. TRBV5-1 CASSLSPGQMNSPLHF
. TRBV28 CASTPGTNSREQYF
. TRBV5-1 CASSYGIPSPLHF
. TRBV5-1 CASSSRHRGNTEAFF
. TRBV29-1 CSVEGERTGGLDGYTF
. TRBV7-3 CASSYSGTGDTGELFF
. TRBV7-2 CASSFSGGTNEKLFF
once TRBV3-1/TRBV3-2 CASSRSGRLSYNEQFF
. TRBV7-2 CASSPRQGSQETQYF
. TRBV4-2 CASSPFSEKLFF
. TRBV18 CASGQGRSEAFF
. TRBV6-5 CASSYSTTGWEKLFF
. TRBV4-1 CASSQLEGASYEQYF
. TRBV6-4 CASSDHKGEIEGTEAFF
. TRBV19 CASSPTSQGQPQHF
. TRBV5-1 CASTKDRRDTEAFF
. TRBV5-6 CASSSSRSSYEQYF
. TRBV9 CASRPGLAGEYEQYF
. TRBV25-1 CASSEILDTEAFF
. TRBV2 CASSGQGGPRNTEAFF
once TRBV7-9 CASSLRTGFKETQYF
few TRBV20-1 CSAWGLGGYTF
. TRBV9 CASSVGGGPGETQYF
. TRBV4-2 CASSKPGLTYNEQFF
. TRBV7-9 CASSTPWREGVYEQYF
. TRBV25-1 CASSDGAGRTDTQYF
once TRBV2 CASSQSESRFYEQYF
. TRBV28 CASSPGGARNQPQHF
. TRBV7-2 CARGGGANTGELFF
. TRBV30 CAWDRNGVTDTQYF
. TRBV5-1 CASSPPGQGAAEAFF
. TRBV4-1 CASSPNRGGAGGETQYF
. TRBV4-1 CASSQGASGGIKTQYF
. TRBV11-2 CASSYRTGTNEKLFF
. TRBV30 CAWSGLGHPNYGYTF